Sequencing of this T cell receptor beta chain was carried out in a study of cytotoxic CD8 clonotypes in ibrutinib-treated CLL. The wider study: Partial response was seen in roughly 24 patients and complete response in 2; after median roughly 6 years, roughly 14 stayed remitted, about 12 progressed. The study, taken as a whole, reports: In comparison with age-matched healthy donors, baseline clonality was higher and tracked circulating CD8+ T-cell counts.

Libraries were prepared by immunoSEQ multiplex PCR; TCRdb keeps only in-frame clonotypes and omits some of them. The sample lists 15,000 to 20,000 clones, about 80% seen once, with approximately 15% in the top ten. Notes on this clone: What it recognizes is unknown.

Germline values: CDR1 PRHDT, CDR2 FYEKMQ (reference sequence). This CDR3 is built from 14 residues. Trimming shortened V by 5 bases and J by 1 base, and 12 bases separated the two germline ends. The J gene is TRBJ2-7, the V gene TRBV13; TRBD1 is a possible D gene (6 bases). The TCR was taken from a human donor with chronic lymphocytic leukemia. This specimen was PBMCs, taken before ibrutinib treatment. CDR3 residues: CASSAPGESYEQYF. The CDR3 bases are TGTGCCAGCAGCGCCCCAGGGGAATCCTACGAGCAGTACTTC.